This T cell receptor beta chain was obtained from a study of response to subunit inactivated influenza vaccine. The CDR3 totals 14 residues. Deletions cut 10 bases from V and 2 bases from J, with 14 bases between. Germline CDR1 is SGHTA and CDR2 is FQGNSA. TCRdb re-derived calls from the RT-PCR reads in MiXCR, one entry per CDR3 protein. Of about 780,000 distinct CDR3 sequences listed, roughly 18% are singletons. The sample consisted of PBMCs from blood, taken 5 to 6 days after vaccination. This clonotype was sampled from a man in his fifties or sixties who received an inactivated influenza vaccine. This chain uses TRBV7-2 with TRBJ2-2; D is unresolved. The chain's CDR3 is CATPSRTNTGELFF. CDR3 nucleotides: TGTGCCACCCCTAGTCGGACCAACACCGGGGAGCTGTTTTTT. Full variable domain (rest looked up from reference TRBV7-2 and TRBJ2-2): GAGVSQSPSNKVTEKGKDVELRCDPISGHTALYWYRQSLGQGLEFLIYFQGNSAPDKSGLPSDRFSAERTGGSVSTLTIQRTQQEDSAVYLCATPSRTNTGELFFGEGSRLTVL.